These 30 T cell receptor beta chains share one sample of origin, sequenced in a study of blood T cell repertoires in COVID-19. Libraries were prepared by immunoSEQ multiplex PCR; TCRdb keeps only in-frame clonotypes and omits some of them. The sample shows over 150,000 clones, more than 80% of them seen only once. Material: peripheral blood. The receptor set was obtained from a man aged 45-60 years with acute or convalescent COVID-19.

As concerns this clone: The sample has other DNA sequences that encode this CDR3 too. This sequence joins TRBV20-1 and TRBJ2-7; D may be TRBD2 (5 bases). The CDR3 extends over 11 amino acids. The germline V gene has CDR1 DFQATT and CDR2 SNEGSKA (reference sequence). With 6 bases removed from V and 3 bases from J, the gap between germline ends came to 9 bases. CDR3 in DNA: TGCAGTGCGAGGGTTCTCTACGAGCAGTACTTC. Encoded protein: CSARVLYEQYF.

The CDR3 is CASSPRQLVYGYTF. The DNA for the CDR3 is TGTGCCAGCAGCCCCCGACAGTTGGTATATGGCTACACCTTC. The chain carries TRBV7-2 and TRBJ1-2; tentatively, D is TRBD1 (5 bases). CDR1 is SGHTA and CDR2 is FQGNSA in the germline V gene. This CDR3 has 14 residues. Between the trimmed V and J ends, which lost 5 bases and 5 bases, there was a span of 15 bases.

The CDR3, as DNA: TGTGCCAGCAGCCTACAATCAGGGGCTACCACAGATACGCAGTATTTT. Encoded protein: CASSLQSGATTDTQYF. The rearrangement links TRBV4-2 to TRBJ2-3; possibly TRBD1 for D (6 bases). In germline, CDR1 is LGHNA, CDR2 YNFKEQ. The germline V and J ends were trimmed by 4 bases and 2 bases, with 16 bases remaining between them. The CDR3 spans 16 residues.

The V and J genes are TRBV7-9 and TRBJ2-7, with D perhaps matching TRBD1 (5 bases). The germline V gene has CDR1 SEHNR and CDR2 FQNEAQ (reference sequence). The CDR3 runs 14 residues. Trimming took off 0 bases at V and 5 bases at J, with 11 bases between the two ends. CDR3 sequence reads: CASSLAAGNDEQYV. The DNA of the CDR3 is TGTGCCAGCAGCTTAGCGGCAGGGAACGACGAGCAGTACGTC.

DNA for the CDR3: TGTGCCAGCAGTGACAACAGGGGTAATACGCAGTATTTT. Translating gives CASSDNRGNTQYF. The chain links TRBV6-4 to TRBJ2-3, with 7 bases identical to TRBD1. From germline, CDR1 is MRHNA and CDR2 SNTAGT. The V gene end was trimmed by 2 bases and the J gene end by 7 bases; junction bases not matched to a gene: 3. The CDR3 length is 13 residues.

The chain is built from TRBV6-5 and TRBJ1-5; D gene unclear. V lost 6 bases, J lost 5 bases, and 8 bases lay in between. The CDR3 totals 12 residues. Germline V gene data show CDR1 as MNHEY and CDR2 as SVGAGI. The CDR3 DNA reads TGTGCCAGCAGGGCCGCCGATCAGCCCCAGCATTTT. Translating gives CASRAADQPQHF.

The chain has TRBV15 and TRBJ2-7, with D possibly TRBD1 on 6 matching bases. Germline-derived CDR1 and CDR2 are LNHNV and YYDKDF (reference sequence). There are 14 residues in the CDR3. V was pared by 2 bases and J by 10 bases, with 18 bases between. For the CDR3, the DNA is TGTGCCACCAGCAGACCCGGCACTAACAGGGAACAGTACTTC. Protein sequence: CATSRPGTNREQYF.

This chain uses TRBV19 with TRBJ1-3; D gene ambiguous. The V end was cut by 5 bases, the J end by 0 bases, with 14 bases between. Germline V gene sequence: CDR1 LNHDA, CDR2 SQIVND (reference sequence). The CDR3 runs 16 residues. CDR3 sequence reads: CASSLSSVYSGNTIYF. The CDR3 nucleotides are TGTGCCAGTAGTCTCTCCAGCGTATACTCTGGAAACACCATATATTTT.

V gene TRBV5-6 combines with J gene TRBJ2-7; maybe TRBD1 (6 bases). The V end lost 2 bases, the J end lost 2 bases, and 11 bases lay between the germline ends. Germline values: CDR1 SGHDT, CDR2 YYEEEE. There are 14 residues in the CDR3. The CDR3 loop is CASSFLQGTYEQYF. The CDR3 nucleotides read TGTGCCAGCAGCTTTTTACAGGGCACCTACGAGCAGTACTTC.

This clone was observed a single time. The V gene is TRBV2, the J gene TRBJ1-1; 7 bases match TRBD1. Germline V gene data show CDR1 as SNHLY and CDR2 as FYNNEI. V gave up 9 bases and J gave up 0 bases; unmatched junction bases: 4. The length of the CDR3 is 13 residues. Here the CDR3 reads CASKGQMNTEAFF. The CDR3 DNA sequence: TGTGCCAGTAAGGGACAGATGAACACTGAAGCTTTCTTT.

The rearrangement joins TRBV6-5 to TRBJ2-7; no clear D gene. The germline V gene has CDR1 MNHEY and CDR2 SVGAGI. Trimming pared 2 bases from V and 0 bases from J, leaving 8 bases between. The CDR3 totals 14 residues. CDR3 sequence (DNA): TGTGCCAGCAGTTACGGGCAGAGCTCCTACGAGCAGTACTTC. Its protein product is CASSYGQSSYEQYF.

This clone was seen repeatedly, ten times or more. This sequence joins TRBV3-1 (or the pseudogene TRBV3-2) and TRBJ2-7; 8 bases align to TRBD1. Germline-derived CDR1 and CDR2 are LGHDT and YNNKEL (reference sequence). V trimming: 0 bases; J trimming: 5 bases; junction bases outside the gene matches: 12. The CDR3 is 17 amino acids. Here the CDR3 reads CASSQDRSGQGADEQYV. CDR3 nucleotides: TGTGCCAGCAGCCAAGACCGAAGCGGACAGGGAGCGGACGAGCAGTACGTC.

The chain carries TRBV2 and TRBJ1-1; TRBD1 matches at 10 bases. Trimming at V came to 6 bases and at J to 0 bases, leaving 1 base not matched to a gene. The length of the CDR3 is 14 residues. Germline values: CDR1 SNHLY, CDR2 FYNNEI. CDR3 sequence reads: CASRGQGMNTEAFF. CDR3 sequence (DNA): TGTGCCAGCAGGGGACAGGGGATGAACACTGAAGCTTTCTTT.

The chain has TRBV7-2 and TRBJ2-7; 11 nucleotides match TRBD1. The junction had 3 bases not matched to a gene; V was cut back by 4 bases and J by 1 base. Germline CDR1 reads SGHTA; CDR2 reads FQGNSA. This CDR3 comprises 15 residues. The CDR3 bases are TGTGCCAGCAGCTATGGGACAGGGGGTTCCTACGAGCAGTACTTC. Protein product: CASSYGTGGSYEQYF.

This chain links TRBV7-8 with TRBJ1-5; D uncertain. V lost 5 bases to trimming and J lost 0 bases, with 11 bases between them. The CDR3 contains 15 residues. Germline V gives CDR1 SGHVS, CDR2 FQNEAQ. CDR3 sequence: CASSPDFYSNQPQHF. The CDR3 nucleotides read TGTGCCAGCAGCCCCGACTTCTATAGCAATCAGCCCCAGCATTTT.

V usage is TRBV5-1 and J usage is TRBJ1-5; D call uncertain. The V end was cut by 1 base, the J end by 3 bases, with 8 bases between. Germline V gene lookup returns CDR1 SGHRS and CDR2 YFSETQ. The CDR3 has 14 amino acids. The CDR3 DNA follows: TGCGCCAGCAGCTTGTCGGGGTTCAATCAGCCCCAGCATTTT. Amino acids: CASSLSGFNQPQHF.

This clone was counted a few times. This chain connects TRBV27 to TRBJ2-1; D possibly corresponds to TRBD2 (6 bases). The germline CDR1 and CDR2 sequences are MNHEY and SMNVEV (reference sequence). The CDR3 has 17 amino acids. The germline V and J ends were trimmed by 4 bases and 10 bases, with 26 bases remaining between them. The CDR3 spells CASSSSPSGSESFEQFF. The CDR3 region has the DNA TGTGCCAGCAGTTCTTCCCCGAGCGGGTCGGAAAGTTTCGAGCAGTTCTTC.

The gene calls are TRBV6-5 and TRBJ2-7; the D gene is possibly TRBD2 (6 bases). V was pared by 2 bases and J by 6 bases, with 8 bases between. This CDR3 is built from 12 residues. CDR1 and CDR2 from the germline V gene are MNHEY and SVGAGI. The CDR3 nucleotides read TGTGCCAGCAGTTACAACGGGGGCGAGCAGTACTTC. It codes for CASSYNGGEQYF.

The chain carries TRBV2 and TRBJ2-5; possibly TRBD2 for D (6 bases). Germline CDR1 SNHLY, CDR2 FYNNEI. The CDR3 has 12 amino acids. V was pared by 7 bases and J by 5 bases, with 11 bases between. The CDR3 DNA reads as TGTGCCAGCAAAGCCCTAGCGGAGACCCAGTACTTC. It encodes CASKALAETQYF.

The gene calls are TRBV3-1 (or the pseudogene TRBV3-2) and TRBJ2-3; 9 nucleotides align to TRBD1. The V and J ends lost 4 bases and 0 bases, in that order; junction bases with no gene match: 8. CDR3 size: 17 residues. Germline V gene data show CDR1 as LGHDT and CDR2 as YNNKEL (reference sequence). Written as DNA, the CDR3 is TGTGCCAGCAGCCTGGGACAGGGCGGGGTTAGCACAGATACGCAGTATTTT. It translates to CASSLGQGGVSTDTQYF.

This clone was seen only once. V and J are TRBV23-1 and TRBJ2-2; 7 bases agree with TRBD1. TRBV23-1 is identified as an open reading frame with a role that is uncertain. This CDR3 comprises 12 residues. V lost 6 bases, J lost 9 bases, and 4 bases stayed unmatched. The CDR3 DNA follows: TGCGCCAGCAGACAGACAGGGCGGGAGCTGTTTTTT. It translates to CASRQTGRELFF.

V gene TRBV6-2 or TRBV6-3 combines with J gene TRBJ1-1; D not certain. This CDR3 has 14 residues. V gave up 4 bases and J gave up 1 base, with 10 bases separating them. Germline-derived CDR1 and CDR2 are MNHEY and SVGEGT. The CDR3 is CASSLTGSNTEAFF. For the CDR3, the DNA is TGTGCCAGCAGTTTAACGGGGTCGAACACTGAAGCTTTCTTT.

The J gene is TRBJ2-1, the V gene TRBV27, with D possibly TRBD2 on 5 matching bases. Trimming took 5 bases from V and 0 from J, leaving 17 bases between them. Germline V gives CDR1 MNHEY, CDR2 SMNVEV (reference sequence). CDR3 length equals 17 residues. The DNA for the CDR3 is TGTGCCAGCAGTCTTTTTTACGGGGAAAGCTCCTACAATGAGCAGTTCTTC. Amino acids: CASSLFYGESSYNEQFF.

A remark on this clone: The sample carries other DNA sequences with the same CDR3. The genes are TRBV5-1 and TRBJ2-1, with unresolved D. Between the trimmed V and J ends, which lost 0 bases and 6 bases, there was a span of 7 bases. The CDR3 sequence is 13 residues long. Germline CDR1 SGHRS, CDR2 YFSETQ. The CDR3 protein is CASSLGPGNEQFF. CDR3 sequence (DNA): TGCGCCAGCAGCTTGGGTCCGGGCAATGAGCAGTTCTTC.

The genes are TRBV12-3 or TRBV12-4 and TRBJ1-3, with D unclear. V lost 6 bases and J lost 1, with 4 bases in between. The CDR3 sequence is 12 residues long. DNA of the CDR3: TGTGCCAGCAGCTATTCTGGAAACACCATATATTTT. Translating gives CASSYSGNTIYF.

The rearrangement uses TRBV11-2 and TRBJ1-6; D is perhaps TRBD1 (6 bases). The CDR3 spans 18 residues. The germline CDR1 and CDR2 sequences are SGHAT and FQNNGV. V was shortened by 3 bases and J by 0 bases, with 15 bases between the two germline ends. The CDR3 DNA is TGTGCCAGCAGCTTGAGTAAGCAGGGGAGCTCCTATAATTCACCCCTCCACTTT. This gives the protein CASSLSKQGSSYNSPLHF.

The chain joins TRBV5-1 to TRBJ2-1; 11 bases map to TRBD2. Trimming at V came to 0 bases and at J to 3 bases, leaving 2 bases not matched to a gene. Looked up from germline, CDR1 is SGHRS and CDR2 is YFSETQ. The CDR3 covers 16 residues. Here the CDR3 DNA reads TGCGCCAGCAGCTTGGCTAGCGGGGGGATCTACAATGAGCAGTTCTTC. Encoded protein: CASSLASGGIYNEQFF.

The rearrangement uses TRBV2 and TRBJ2-6; the match to TRBD1 covers 8 bases. Trimming at V came to 8 bases and at J to 2 bases, leaving 8 bases not matched to a gene. From germline, CDR1 is SNHLY and CDR2 FYNNEI. This CDR3 spans 16 amino acids. The CDR3 nucleotides read TGTGCCAGCCGACAGGGGCCTGCCACTGGGGCCAACGTCCTGACTTTC. Protein sequence: CASRQGPATGANVLTF.

This chain connects TRBV2 to TRBJ1-4, with TRBD1 identical over 9 bases. The length of the CDR3 is 14 residues. Germline V gene lookup returns CDR1 SNHLY and CDR2 FYNNEI. J lost 6 bases, V lost 3 bases, and 2 bases had no gene match. The CDR3 sequence: CASSDDRGYEKLFF. The CDR3 nucleotides are TGTGCCAGCAGTGACGACAGGGGGTATGAAAAACTGTTTTTT. Variable domain in full (rest from reference TRBV2 and TRBJ1-4): EPEVTQTPSHQVTQMGQEVILRCVPISNHLYFYWYRQILGQKVEFLVSFYNNEISEKSEIFDDQFSVERPDGSNFTLKIRSTKLEDSAMYFCASSDDRGYEKLFFGSGTQLSVL.

The chain links TRBV4-2 to TRBJ1-5; 7 positions agree with TRBD1. Unmatched junction bases numbered 2, after V lost 3 bases and J lost 0 bases. The CDR3 contains 15 residues. Looked up from germline, CDR1 is LGHNA and CDR2 is YNFKEQ. CDR3 DNA sequence: TGTGCCAGCAGCCAGGGACAGTTTAGCAATCAGCCCCAGCATTTT. This sequence encodes CASSQGQFSNQPQHF.